Listed here are 21 T cell receptor beta chains from one sample, sequenced in a study of blood T cell repertoires in COVID-19 (TCRdb year 2020). Library preparation was by the immunoSEQ multiplex PCR assay. Drawn from immuneACCESS, this table holds only the in-frame rearrangements with V and J called that TCRdb kept. Clones are partly lost; checked studies trace under half to an unresolved V gene and leave the rest unexplained. The sample records some 200,000 clones, approximately 82% of which are singletons. Around 14% of the sample belongs to the ten largest clones. The sequenced sample was peripheral blood. The receptors derive from a human donor in a cohort sampled during active COVID-19.

V usage is TRBV28 and J usage is TRBJ1-2; D perhaps matches TRBD1 (6 bases). Looked up from germline, CDR1 is MDHEN and CDR2 is SYDVKM. V lost 3 bases to trimming and J lost 6 bases, with 20 bases between them. The CDR3 totals 16 residues. CDR3 in amino acids: CASSFSGQRKKDGYTF. The CDR3, as DNA: TGTGCCAGCAGTTTTTCGGGACAACGCAAAAAGGATGGCTACACCTTC.

The CDR3 here is CASSVGKHLAERDTQYF. CDR3 sequence (DNA): TGTGCCAGCAGCGTAGGGAAACATCTGGCGGAACGAGATACGCAGTATTTT. This rearrangement joins TRBV9 to TRBJ2-3; no reliable D call. The V and J ends lost 0 bases and 5 bases respectively, with 19 bases between them. The CDR3 extends over 17 amino acids. CDR1 and CDR2 (germline): SGDLS, YYNGEE. The full variable domain, completed using reference TRBV9 and TRBJ2-3, is DSGVTQTPKHLITATGQRVTLRCSPRSGDLSVYWYQQSLDQGLQFLIQYYNGEERAKGNILERFSAQQFPDLHSELNLSSLELGDSALYFCASSVGKHLAERDTQYFGPGTRLTVL.

V usage is TRBV2 and J usage is TRBJ2-7; 10 positions agree with TRBD2. Germline values: CDR1 SNHLY, CDR2 FYNNEI. V lost 8 bases, J lost 3 bases, and 10 bases stayed unmatched. This CDR3 is 15 amino acids long. CDR3 in amino acids: CASDSTASGGYEQYF. The CDR3 region has the DNA TGTGCCAGCGACTCCACGGCTAGCGGGGGCTACGAGCAGTACTTC.

This clone was found once. The rearrangement uses TRBV28 and TRBJ2-2; TRBD2 matches 7 bases. The CDR3 loop spans 18 amino acids. Germline V gene data show CDR1 as MDHEN and CDR2 as SYDVKM. Germline trimming cut 4 bases from V and 0 bases from J; bases unmatched to any gene: 11. CDR3 residues: CASSSGLLISANTGELFF. CDR3 sequence (DNA): TGTGCCAGCAGTTCGGGACTACTGATCTCCGCGAACACCGGGGAGCTGTTTTTT.

This chain uses TRBV5-4 with TRBJ2-7, with 9 bases aligning to TRBD1. The length of the CDR3 is 15 residues. After removal of 2 bases from V and 2 bases from J, the junction contained 5 bases not matched to a gene. The germline V gene has CDR1 SGHNT and CDR2 YYREEE (reference sequence). CDR3 in amino acids: CASSLAGTGTYEQYF. The CDR3 bases are TGTGCCAGCAGCTTAGCCGGGACAGGGACCTACGAGCAGTACTTC.

The chain combines TRBV7-9 with TRBJ2-7; 10 bases line up with TRBD1. The trim removed 3 bases at V and 4 bases at J, leaving 9 bases unmatched. The germline V gene has CDR1 SEHNR and CDR2 FQNEAQ (reference sequence). The CDR3 extends over 16 amino acids. CDR3 region: CASSFTGTGVGYEQYF. CDR3 sequence (DNA): TGTGCCAGCAGCTTTACCGGGACAGGGGTAGGATACGAGCAGTACTTC. Complete variable domain (other parts from reference TRBV7-9 and TRBJ2-7): DTGVSQNPRHKITKRGQNVTFRCDPISEHNRLYWYRQTLGQGPEFLTYFQNEAQLEKSRLLSDRFSAERPKGSFSTLEIQRTEQGDSAMYLCASSFTGTGVGYEQYFGPGTRLTVT.

This chain links TRBV5-1 with TRBJ2-5; TRBD1 matches at 10 bases. Germline assignment: CDR1 SGHRS and CDR2 YFSETQ. The junction had 10 bases not matched to a gene; V was cut back by 7 bases and J by 1 base. The length of the CDR3 is 16 residues. The CDR3 DNA reads TGCGCCAGCGCCGGGACAGGGGTTGTCCGCCAAGAGACCCAGTACTTC. Protein product: CASAGTGVVRQETQYF.

V is TRBV11-1 and J is TRBJ2-5; 8 bases are shared with TRBD2. CDR3 length equals 16 residues. Germline assignment: CDR1 SGHAT and CDR2 FQDESV (reference sequence). The V segment lost 3 bases and the J segment 3 bases; nucleotides outside the gene matches: 9. The CDR3 bases are TGTGCCAGCAGCTTTCGGGAGGGAATAGTTAAAGAGACCCAGTACTTC. Translated: CASSFREGIVKETQYF.

This clone was recorded once. CDR3 nucleotide sequence: TGTGCCAGCAGCGGGACAGATAATGAAAAACTGTTTTTT. It yields the protein CASSGTDNEKLFF. V is TRBV6-5 and J is TRBJ1-4, with 7 bases lining up with TRBD1. Germline V gene sequence: CDR1 MNHEY, CDR2 SVGAGI. V lost 6 bases and J lost 4; bases outside the gene matches: 2. This CDR3 has 13 amino acids.

The CDR3 here is CASSLSVQTSGRAPYEQYF. CDR3 sequence (DNA): TGCGCCAGCAGCTTGTCCGTGCAAACTAGCGGGAGGGCCCCCTACGAGCAGTACTTC. The chain uses TRBV5-1 and TRBJ2-7, with 13 bases that match TRBD2. CDR3 length: 19 residues. Germline CDR1 reads SGHRS; CDR2 reads YFSETQ. Losses at the gene ends were 1 base for V and 2 bases for J; bases not matched to a gene: 12.

This chain links TRBV4-1 with TRBJ2-2; weak D call: TRBD2 (5 bases). Germline CDR1 MGHRA, CDR2 YSYEKL. This CDR3 is 15 amino acids long. The V end lost 1 base, the J end lost 1 base, and 7 bases lay between the germline ends. In DNA, the CDR3 is TGCGCCAGCAGCCAAGGGACTCAGAACACCGGGGAGCTGTTTTTT. It specifies CASSQGTQNTGELFF.

The V gene is TRBV20-1, the J gene TRBJ2-7, with TRBD2 matching 11 bases. Trimming at V came to 3 bases and at J to 7 bases, leaving 8 bases not matched to a gene. Per the germline V gene, CDR1 is DFQATT and CDR2 is SNEGSKA (reference sequence). This CDR3 comprises 14 residues. The chain's CDR3 is CSASGTSGWGEQYF. The CDR3 DNA sequence: TGCAGTGCTAGTGGGACTAGCGGATGGGGGGAGCAGTACTTC.

The rearrangement links TRBV6-5 to TRBJ2-3; TRBD1 might be the D (5 bases). The germline gives CDR1 MNHEY, CDR2 SVGAGI. CDR3 length equals 13 residues. V was pared by 7 bases and J by 1 base, with 9 bases between. CDR3 nucleotide sequence: TGTGCCAGCATGGGGCTCGGCACAGATACGCAGTATTTT. Its protein product is CASMGLGTDTQYF.

The chain combines TRBV5-4 with TRBJ2-4, with D perhaps matching TRBD2 (6 bases). V was shortened by 2 bases and J by 0 bases, with 9 bases between the two germline ends. CDR1 and CDR2 from the germline V gene are SGHNT and YYREEE (reference sequence). The CDR3 spans 15 residues. This CDR3 reads CASSFGGVAKNIQYF. The CDR3 region has the DNA TGTGCCAGCAGCTTCGGGGGAGTAGCCAAAAACATTCAGTACTTC.

The chain joins TRBV30 to TRBJ2-7; D possibly corresponds to TRBD1 (5 bases). The CDR3 loop spans 11 amino acids. Germline V gene data show CDR1 as GTSNPN and CDR2 as SVGIG (reference sequence). V was shortened by 5 bases and J by 9 bases, with 14 bases between the two germline ends. The CDR3 region is CAWGPQGGQYF. The CDR3 nucleotides are TGTGCCTGGGGTCCCCAGGGCGGGCAGTACTTC. Full variable domain (remainder filled in from reference TRBV30 and TRBJ2-7): SQTIHQWPATLVQPVGSPLSLECTVEGTSNPNLYWYRQAAGRGLQLLFYSVGIGQISSEVPQNLSASRPQDRQFILSSKKLLLSDSGFYLCAWGPQGGQYFGPGTRLTVT.

The chain joins TRBV18 to TRBJ2-6, with a tentative D call TRBD2 (5 bases). From germline, CDR1 is KGHSH and CDR2 LQKENI. The V and J ends lost 0 bases and 4 bases respectively, with 13 bases between them. The CDR3 spans 17 residues. The CDR3 region has the DNA TGTGCCAGCTCACCACCTTCGGGATCCCCCGGGGCCAACGTCCTGACTTTC. This codes for CASSPPSGSPGANVLTF.

The V call is TRBV29-1, the J call TRBJ2-5; maybe TRBD2 (6 bases). This CDR3 comprises 12 residues. In germline, CDR1 is SQVTM, CDR2 ANQGSEA. The V gene lost 4 bases and the J gene lost 3 bases, with 9 bases spanning the gap. CDR3 in DNA: TGCAGCGTTGGTCGGAGGGAAGAGACCCAGTACTTC. Protein product: CSVGRREETQYF.

This clone has just a few counts. The CDR3 sequence: CASSPPGGRRETQYF. DNA of the CDR3: TGTGCCAGCAGTCCCCCGGGGGGGCGACGGGAGACCCAGTACTTC. V and J are TRBV28 and TRBJ2-5; the match to TRBD2 covers 8 bases. Germline CDR1 and CDR2: MDHEN and SYDVKM. The CDR3 totals 15 residues. V gave up 5 bases and J gave up 5 bases; unmatched junction bases: 10.

This chain links TRBV11-2 with TRBJ1-3; TRBD1 is a possible D gene (5 bases). The CDR3 consists of 14 residues. Germline V CDR1 and CDR2: SGHAT, FQNNGV. V was trimmed by 1 base and J by 8 bases, leaving 12 bases between them. The CDR3 sequence is CASSLGVGADTIYF. The CDR3 DNA sequence: TGTGCCAGCAGCTTAGGTGTTGGGGCCGACACCATATATTTT.

Here the CDR3 DNA reads TGTGCCAGTAGTATTGAGGGAAAACAGCCCCAGCATTTT. Encoded protein: CASSIEGKQPQHF. The chain couples TRBV19 to TRBJ1-5; no definite D call. Germline loops: CDR1 LNHDA, CDR2 SQIVND (reference sequence). Trimming removed 3 bases from V and 7 bases from J, with 10 bases in between. There are 13 residues in the CDR3. Full variable domain (remainder filled in from reference TRBV19 and TRBJ1-5): DGGITQSPKYLFRKEGQNVTLSCEQNLNHDAMYWYRQDPGQGLRLIYYSQIVNDFQKGDIAEGYSVSREKKESFPLTVTSAQKNPTAFYLCASSIEGKQPQHFGDGTRLSIL.

The chain employs TRBV3-1 (or the pseudogene TRBV3-2) and TRBJ1-4; 8 bases line up with TRBD1. V lost 1 base to trimming and J lost 8 bases; unmatched junction nucleotides: 3. Germline V gene sequence: CDR1 LGHDT, CDR2 YNNKEL (reference sequence). The CDR3 is made up of 14 amino acids. The CDR3 spells CASSQGTGWEKLFF. In DNA form, the CDR3 reads TGTGCCAGCAGCCAAGGGACAGGGTGGGAAAAACTGTTTTTT.